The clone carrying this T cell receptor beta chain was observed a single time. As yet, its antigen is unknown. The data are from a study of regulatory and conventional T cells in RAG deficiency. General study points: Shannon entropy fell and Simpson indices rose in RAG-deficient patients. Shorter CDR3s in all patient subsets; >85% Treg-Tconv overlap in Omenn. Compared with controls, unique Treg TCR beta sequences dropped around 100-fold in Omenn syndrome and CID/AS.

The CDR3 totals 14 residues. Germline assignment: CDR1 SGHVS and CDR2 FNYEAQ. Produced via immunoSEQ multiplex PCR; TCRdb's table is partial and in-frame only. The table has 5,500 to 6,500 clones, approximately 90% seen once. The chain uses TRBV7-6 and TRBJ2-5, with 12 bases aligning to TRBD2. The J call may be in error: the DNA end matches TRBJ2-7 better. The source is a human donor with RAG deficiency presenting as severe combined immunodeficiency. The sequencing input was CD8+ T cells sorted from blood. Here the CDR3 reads CASSWTSGAYEQYF. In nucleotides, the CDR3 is TGTGCCAGCAGCTGGACTAGCGGGGCCTACGAGCAGTACTTC.